The present entry profiles one T cell receptor beta chain with its context. Its antigen target is currently unknown. The record has no base qualities; no much larger clone is one base away. The immunoSEQ Assay, a bias-controlled multiplex PCR, was used to amplify TCRbeta CDR3 regions from genomic DNA. In the authors' own workflow: Nucleated cell counts per sample were estimated from amplification of reference gene primers within the assay. To quantify the absolute abundance of each unique TCRbeta CDR3 rearrangement, sequence reads were collapsed and filtered. For each sample, productive Simpson clonality was calculated by taking the square root of Simpson's diversity index across productive rearrangements. TCRdb limited this immuneACCESS table to in-frame rearrangements with V and J called. A share of clones is missing; checked studies link under half to unresolved V genes, and the rest is unexplained. The V and J calls and clone size were taken over from that table, and D and trimming were inferred from the DNA. This sample comprises 200,000 to 250,000 clones, approximately 92% of them detected only once. Roughly 3% of the sample is taken by the ten largest.

In the prospective study, participants were roughly 18 to 89 years old, resided in about two dozen geographic areas of the United States, and were enrolled through a virtual design. In the prospective study, cohorts were assigned on the basis of participant-reported clinical history obtained from a screening survey and a study questionnaire. In the prospective study, whole blood, serum and a nasopharyngeal or oropharyngeal swab were collected from each participant by mobile phlebotomists. Over a roughly 2-month period, participants in the prospective study had the option of providing additional blood draws and questionnaires. Prospective study blood samples were shipped either frozen or at room temperature before DNA extraction. These data belong to a study of blood T cell repertoires in COVID-19 (dated by TCRdb to the early 2020s). For context, the study as a whole: Samples covering the acute and convalescent phases of COVID-19 were provided by collaborators in the United States, Italy and Spain. The material from the prospective study consisted of cDNA or gDNA derived from T cells, B-cell-depleted T cells, or PBMCs. The dataset comprised deeply sampled blood TCRbeta repertoires from subjects exposed to, actively infected with, or recovered from COVID-19. A freely available public database, intended as a resource for researchers studying the immune response to SARS-CoV-2, is where the repertoires were released. The samples were drawn from the first 160 participants of the ongoing ImmuneRACE study and from some 1,300 subjects provided by 6 global collaborators. Nearly every sample came with metadata listing a de-identified subject ID, COVID-19 status, age in years and sex. Where HLA class I and class II types were available, the types were taken from metadata supplied by the sample provider, not from assay-based typing. The full study reports these points: The quantity of clinical and demographic metadata differed by source and by participant and was supplied without curation.

Including the terminal cysteine and phenylalanine, the CDR3 comprises 14 residues. Only the CDR3 part of the read is kept: 42 bases, read in frame from the first base. CDR1 and CDR2 (SNHLY, FYNNEI) derive from the germline V gene. V ends up 7 bases short and J 5 bases short, with an unmatched junction base count of 8. The sample taken for sequencing was PBMCs or T cells enriched from blood (not recorded which). The clonotype was recovered from a woman aged 18-29 years in a cohort exposed to, infected with or recovered from COVID-19 (not recorded which). The V and J genes are TRBV2 and TRBJ1-1, with TRBD1 matching 9 junction bases. The nucleotide sequence reads TGTGCCAGCACCGTGGACAGGGGAGAAACTGAAGCTTTCTTT. It specifies CASTVDRGETEAFF.